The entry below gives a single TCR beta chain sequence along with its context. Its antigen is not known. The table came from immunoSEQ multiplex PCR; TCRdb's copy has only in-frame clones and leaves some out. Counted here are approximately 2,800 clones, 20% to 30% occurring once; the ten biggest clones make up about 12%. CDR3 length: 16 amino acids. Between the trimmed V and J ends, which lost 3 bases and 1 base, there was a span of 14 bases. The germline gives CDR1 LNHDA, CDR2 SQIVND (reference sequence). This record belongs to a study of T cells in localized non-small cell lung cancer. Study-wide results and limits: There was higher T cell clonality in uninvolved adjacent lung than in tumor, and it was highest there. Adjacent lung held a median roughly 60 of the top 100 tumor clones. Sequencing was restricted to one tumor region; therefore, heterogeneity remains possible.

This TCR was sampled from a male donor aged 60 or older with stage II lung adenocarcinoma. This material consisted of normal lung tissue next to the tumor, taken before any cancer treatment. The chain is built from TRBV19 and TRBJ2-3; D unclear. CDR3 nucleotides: TGTGCCAGTAGTATTAATCGGAATATGGGCACAGATACGCAGTATTTT. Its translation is CASSINRNMGTDTQYF.